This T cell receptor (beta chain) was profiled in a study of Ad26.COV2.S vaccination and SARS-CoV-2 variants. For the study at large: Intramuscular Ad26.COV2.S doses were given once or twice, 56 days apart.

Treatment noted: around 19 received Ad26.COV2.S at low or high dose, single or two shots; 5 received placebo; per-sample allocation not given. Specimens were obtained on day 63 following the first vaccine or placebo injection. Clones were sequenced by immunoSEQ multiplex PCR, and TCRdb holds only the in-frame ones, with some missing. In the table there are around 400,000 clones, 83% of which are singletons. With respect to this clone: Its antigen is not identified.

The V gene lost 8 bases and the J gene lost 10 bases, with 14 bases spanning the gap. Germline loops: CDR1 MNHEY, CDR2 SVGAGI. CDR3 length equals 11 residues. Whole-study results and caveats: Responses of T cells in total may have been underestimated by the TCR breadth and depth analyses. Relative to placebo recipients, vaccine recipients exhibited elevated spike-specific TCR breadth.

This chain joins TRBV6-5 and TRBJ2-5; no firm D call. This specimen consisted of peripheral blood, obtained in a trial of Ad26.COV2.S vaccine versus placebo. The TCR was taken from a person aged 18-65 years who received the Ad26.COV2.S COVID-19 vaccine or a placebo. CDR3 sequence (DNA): TGTGCCAGCGGTTGGGGATCGGTCCAGTACTTC. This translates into CASGWGSVQYF.